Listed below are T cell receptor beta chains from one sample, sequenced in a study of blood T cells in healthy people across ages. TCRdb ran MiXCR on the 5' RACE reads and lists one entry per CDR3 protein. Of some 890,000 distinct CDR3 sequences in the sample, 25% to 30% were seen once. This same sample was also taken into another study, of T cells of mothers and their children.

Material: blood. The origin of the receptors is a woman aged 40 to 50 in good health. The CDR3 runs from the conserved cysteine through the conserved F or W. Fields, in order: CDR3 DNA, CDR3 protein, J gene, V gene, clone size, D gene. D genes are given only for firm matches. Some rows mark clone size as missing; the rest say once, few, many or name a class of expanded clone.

TGTGCCAGCACCGTTACTAGCGGGGGGGCCGGAGAGCAGTACTTC CASTVTSGGAGEQYF TRBJ2-5 TRBV12-3/TRBV12-4 NA TRBD2
TGCGCCGGCAGCCAACAAGGACAGGGGGGAGGCAATGAGCAGTTCTTC CAGSQQGQGGGNEQFF TRBJ2-1 TRBV4-3 NA TRBD1
TGCGCCAGCAGCGATCCGGACGACTATGGCTACACCTTC CASSDPDDYGYTF TRBJ1-2 TRBV5-1 few NA
TGTGCCAGCAGCTTGGATTGGCCCCGCCAAGAGACCCAGTACTTC CASSLDWPRQETQYF TRBJ2-5 TRBV5-8 few NA
TGTGCCAGCAGTAGAGGACAGAACTACAATGAGCAGTTCTTC CASSRGQNYNEQFF TRBJ2-1 TRBV28 many NA
TGTGCCAGCAGTTATCAAGGGGCGCGAACAGATACGCAGTATTTT CASSYQGARTDTQYF TRBJ2-3 TRBV6-6 NA NA
TGCAGTGCTCCACCGGGACAGCTTATCGGGTTCGGCTCCTACAATGAGCAGTTCTTC CSAPPGQLIGFGSYNEQFF TRBJ2-1 TRBV20-1 NA TRBD1
TGTGCCAGCATAACAGGGCCCGTCACAGATACGCAGTATTTT CASITGPVTDTQYF TRBJ2-3 TRBV28 many NA
TGTGCCAGCAACAGATGGGCAGGAACGGTATCTAGCACAGATACGCAGTATTTT CASNRWAGTVSSTDTQYF TRBJ2-3 TRBV7-2 few NA
TGCAGTGCTAGAGACGGGACAACCCCTTCTGGGGCCAACGTCCTGACTTTC CSARDGTTPSGANVLTF TRBJ2-6 TRBV20-1 NA NA
TGTGCCAGCAGTCGACCGATGAAGACTGAAGCTTTCTTT CASSRPMKTEAFF TRBJ1-1 TRBV12-3/TRBV12-4 NA NA
TGTGCCAGCAGCTTAGCGAACTTGAACACTGAAGCTTTCTTT CASSLANLNTEAFF TRBJ1-1 TRBV7-8 few NA
TGTGCCAGCAGGGGACGGGATAACTATGGCTACACCTTC CASRGRDNYGYTF TRBJ1-2 TRBV12-3/TRBV12-4 NA NA
TGTGCCAGCAGTTTAGGTACAGGGAAAGCTTTCTTT CASSLGTGKAFF TRBJ1-1 TRBV28 NA NA
TGTGCCAGCAGCCCCGGACCCTCCCCCGAGCAGTACTTC CASSPGPSPEQYF TRBJ2-7 TRBV7-9 NA NA
TGTGCCAGCAGTTTAGCAGTCGGGGGACTAGCGGGGGGGACCCAGTACTTC CASSLAVGGLAGGTQYF TRBJ2-5 TRBV7-2 NA TRBD2
TGTGCCAGCAGCGTTGACTCCGTAAACACCGGGGAGCTGTTTTTT CASSVDSVNTGELFF TRBJ2-2 TRBV9 NA NA
TGCGCCAGCACCTCACAGGGGGTCGTTACTGAAGCTTTCTTT CASTSQGVVTEAFF TRBJ1-1 TRBV5-1 few TRBD1
TGTGCCAGTAGGTCGGCTAATGAAAAACTGTTTTTT CASRSANEKLFF TRBJ1-4 TRBV6-1 few NA
TGTGCCAGCAGCCAGACAGTAACCGAGCAGTACTTC CASSQTVTEQYF TRBJ2-7 TRBV25-1 NA NA
TGTGCCAGCATCGACACCTCGGGAGCTTTCTTT CASIDTSGAFF TRBJ1-1 TRBV3-1 NA NA
TGCAGTGCCCCCATAGCGGGGGGAATCACAGATACGCAGTATTTT CSAPIAGGITDTQYF TRBJ2-3 TRBV20-1 NA TRBD2
TGTGCCAGCAGCACGGGGACGCCTGGAGAGACCCAGTACTTC CASSTGTPGETQYF TRBJ2-5 TRBV5-6 few NA
TGTGCCAGCAGTGAGGGGACAGGGTACGGCTACACCTTC CASSEGTGYGYTF TRBJ1-2 TRBV2 many TRBD1
TGTGCCAGCAGCTTAGGGCTAGCGGGCAACTGGGAGACCCAGTACTTC CASSLGLAGNWETQYF TRBJ2-5 TRBV7-8 NA TRBD2
TGTGCCAGCAGTTACAGGGAAACAGGTCCCTACGAGCAGTACTTC CASSYRETGPYEQYF TRBJ2-7 TRBV6-2/TRBV6-3 few NA
TGTGCCACCAGCATGGACCGAAACTATGGCTACACCTTC CATSMDRNYGYTF TRBJ1-2 TRBV24-1 NA NA
TGTGCCAGCAGCTTAGAGGTTAGCGGAAGCTCCTACAATGAGCAGTACTTC CASSLEVSGSSYNEQYF TRBJ2-7 TRBV7-6 few NA
TGTGCCAGCAGTTTATCCGGTTGGAGCGCAGATACGCAGTATTTT CASSLSGWSADTQYF TRBJ2-3 TRBV28 NA NA
TGCAGTGCTAGAGAAACAATCCCCGGACAGGTACCTGGCTACACCTTC CSARETIPGQVPGYTF TRBJ1-2 TRBV20-1 many TRBD1
TGTGCCAGCAGCTTGGACGGCGGATCTATTGGCTACACCTTC CASSLDGGSIGYTF TRBJ1-2 TRBV5-5 few NA
TGTGCCAGCAGCTTAGGGGGACAGACGCGCTCTGGGGCCAACACCCTGACTTTC CASSLGGQTRSGANTLTF TRBJ2-6 TRBV7-2 NA TRBD1
TGCGCCAGCAGCTCCCGGGGACAGGGGTCCTCTGGAGATACGCAGTATTTT CASSSRGQGSSGDTQYF TRBJ2-3 TRBV5-1 many TRBD1
TGCGCCGGCAGCTTGGTCAACCTAGAATCATTCAACACCGGGGAGCTGTTTTTT CAGSLVNLESFNTGELFF TRBJ2-2 TRBV5-1 NA NA
TGTGCCACCAGTGATCCGGGACAGGGGTCCGGTGAGCAGTACTTC CATSDPGQGSGEQYF TRBJ2-7 TRBV24-1 NA TRBD1
TGTGCCAGCAGCAATCAGCACAATGAGCAGTTCTTC CASSNQHNEQFF TRBJ2-1 TRBV21-1 once NA